What follows are 26 T cell receptor beta chains derived from one specimen sequenced in a study of shared clonotypes between healthy human individuals. Profiled with immunoSEQ multiplex PCR; TCRdb holds only in-frame clones, not every one. The table shows fewer than 3 million clones, with about nine tenths occurring only once. Input material: naive CD4+ T cells from PBMCs. Subset: CD45RA+ positively selected. The receptors stem from a man aged 18 to 30 in good health. Some clones in this sample may be carry-over from other donors' samples.

This clone was seen only once. This sequence joins TRBV10-3 and TRBJ2-5, with D possibly TRBD1 on 5 matching bases. Judging by the DNA end, TRBJ2-7 fits better; the J call may be wrong. This CDR3 spans 15 amino acids. CDR1 and CDR2 from the germline V gene are ENHRY and SYGVKD. CDR3 in amino acids: CAISEDGQGSYEQYF. CDR3 sequence (DNA): TGTGCCATCAGTGAGGATGGCCAGGGCTCCTACGAGCAGTACTTC.

The V gene is TRBV27, the J gene TRBJ2-1; 12 positions match TRBD2. Looked up from germline, CDR1 is MNHEY and CDR2 is SMNVEV (reference sequence). This CDR3 has 17 amino acids. V was clipped by 3 bases and J by 0 bases; unmatched bases: 3. CDR3: CASSFGLAGSSYNEQFF. The CDR3 DNA reads TGTGCCAGCAGTTTCGGACTAGCGGGATCCTCCTACAATGAGCAGTTCTTC.

V and J are TRBV21-1 and TRBJ1-1; TRBD1, the D gene given by the table, was not confirmed from the DNA. TRBV21-1 is given as a pseudogene. The CDR3 is made up of 13 amino acids. CDR3 DNA sequence: TGTGCCAGCAGCAAGCAGGAAGACGCTGAAGCTTTCTTT. Protein product: CASSKQEDAEAFF.

Worth noting for this clone: Other DNA sequences in the same sample also yield this CDR3. The chain employs TRBV7-3 and TRBJ2-3; D not resolved. The CDR3 has 13 residues. Germline CDR1 and CDR2: SGHTA and FQGTGA. V was cut by 3 bases and J by 1 base, with 5 bases left in between. The CDR3 protein is CASSFSGTDTQYF. The CDR3 DNA follows: TGTGCCAGCAGCTTCTCAGGCACAGATACGCAGTATTTT.

This chain joins TRBV21-1 and TRBJ2-5. TRBV21-1 is marked as a pseudogene. The CDR3 loop spans 15 amino acids. Here the CDR3 DNA reads TGTGCCAGCAGCAAAGCTGAAGGGGGGCTGGAGACCCAGTACTTC. Its protein is CASSKAEGGLETQYF.

A word on this clone: This same CDR3 is encoded by further DNA sequences in the sample. The chain links TRBV19 to TRBJ1-5; 7 bases fit TRBD1. Germline-derived CDR1 and CDR2 are LNHDA and SQIVND (reference sequence). V lost 2 bases to trimming and J lost 7 bases; unmatched junction nucleotides: 5. The CDR3 length is 14 residues. The CDR3 nucleotides read TGTGCCAGTAGTATACGACAGGGAGGCCAGCCCCAGCATTTT. The encoded protein is CASSIRQGGQPQHF.

The V call is TRBV6-1, the J call TRBJ1-2, with D perhaps TRBD1 (5 bases). CDR1 is MNHNS and CDR2 is SASEGT in the germline V gene. The CDR3 sequence is 14 residues long. With 3 bases removed from V and 8 bases from J, the gap between germline ends came to 16 bases. CDR3 nucleotide sequence: TGTGCCAGCAGTGAGCCGGGGCTCAGAGGCGGCTACACCTTC. This sequence encodes CASSEPGLRGGYTF.

The chain carries TRBV19 and TRBJ2-7; TRBD2 matches 11 bases. The CDR3 runs to 15 residues. J gave up 6 bases and V 6 bases, and 10 bases lay outside the gene matches. Germline V CDR1 and CDR2: LNHDA, SQIVND (reference sequence). The CDR3 protein is CASSRPSGRPLEQYF. The CDR3 nucleotides are TGTGCCAGTAGCCGACCTAGCGGGAGGCCTCTCGAGCAGTACTTC.

V is TRBV2 and J is TRBJ2-7; D uncertain. Germline V CDR1 and CDR2: SNHLY, FYNNEI. The CDR3 has 14 residues. V was pared by 3 bases and J by 1 base, with 10 bases between. CDR3: CASSDPGRSYEQYF. DNA of the CDR3: TGTGCCAGCAGTGATCCCGGCAGGTCCTACGAGCAGTACTTC.

The sample holds one count of this clone. Additional DNA sequences in this sample encode the identical CDR3. The chain links TRBV25-1 to TRBJ1-3; D remains ambiguous. The V and J ends lost 3 bases and 1 base respectively, with 7 bases between them. The germline gives CDR1 MGHDK, CDR2 SYGVNS. CDR3 length: 14 residues. The CDR3 loop reads CASSESGSGNTIYF. CDR3 DNA: TGTGCCAGCAGTGAGAGTGGGTCTGGAAACACCATATATTTT.

The rearrangement joins TRBV9 to TRBJ2-2; D may be TRBD1 (6 bases). Trimming pared 5 bases from V and 5 bases from J, leaving 16 bases between. This CDR3 comprises 15 residues. Germline loops: CDR1 SGDLS, CDR2 YYNGEE. The CDR3 nucleotides read TGTGCCAGCAGTGTTACAGGGTCAGGAACCGGGGAGCTGTTTTTT. It is translated as CASSVTGSGTGELFF.

The chain recombines TRBV29-1 with TRBJ1-2, with D unresolved. There are 15 residues in the CDR3. CDR1 is SQVTM and CDR2 is ANQGSEA in the germline V gene. V gave up 4 bases and J gave up 6 bases, with 21 bases separating them. The CDR3 nucleotides read TGCAGCGTTGCATCCCCCCTGCGGGAGGAGGATGGCTACACCTTC. As protein: CSVASPLREEDGYTF.

This clone was detected only a few times. The chain carries TRBV2 and TRBJ1-1; D possibly corresponds to TRBD1 (6 bases). V lost 7 bases and J lost 5, with 14 bases in between. The CDR3 runs 13 residues. The V gene's germline CDR1 is SNHLY and CDR2 FYNNEI. CDR3 residues: CASTLEQGTEAFF. CDR3 nucleotides: TGTGCCAGCACCCTCGAACAGGGAACTGAAGCTTTCTTT.

This chain joins TRBV5-1 and TRBJ2-2, with 10 positions matching TRBD2. The junction had 6 bases not matched to a gene; V was cut back by 4 bases and J by 3 bases. The CDR3 spans 16 residues. The V gene's germline CDR1 is SGHRS and CDR2 YFSETQ. CDR3 protein: CASSPLAGDYTGELFF. CDR3 DNA sequence: TGCGCCAGCAGCCCCCTAGCGGGAGACTACACCGGGGAGCTGTTTTTT.

J is TRBJ1-1 and V is TRBV7-2, with D maybe TRBD1 (6 bases). The CDR3 is made up of 16 amino acids. Germline loops: CDR1 SGHTA, CDR2 FQGNSA. The germline V and J ends were trimmed by 1 base and 3 bases, with 15 bases remaining between them. The CDR3 here is CASSLGGARRYTEAFF. CDR3 DNA: TGTGCCAGCAGCTTAGGGGGGGCGAGGAGATACACTGAAGCTTTCTTT.

In regard to this clone: Other DNA sequences within the sample encode an identical CDR3. The gene calls are TRBV6-6 and TRBJ2-7; TRBD1 agrees at 7 bases. V trimming: 2 bases; J trimming: 4 bases; junction bases outside the gene matches: 5. This CDR3 spans 14 amino acids. Germline V gene lookup returns CDR1 MNHNY and CDR2 SVGAGI (reference sequence). CDR3 amino acids: CASSYRQGPYEQYF. CDR3 sequence (DNA): TGTGCCAGCAGTTACCGACAGGGTCCATACGAGCAGTACTTC.

The chain joins TRBV5-6 to TRBJ1-4; TRBD1 matches 12 bases. The V segment lost 4 bases and the J segment 4 bases; nucleotides outside the gene matches: 5. The CDR3 sequence is 16 residues long. CDR1 SGHDT and CDR2 YYEEEE come from the germline V gene. CDR3 region: CASSRDRGHVNEKLFF. In DNA, the CDR3 is TGTGCCAGCAGCCGGGACAGGGGGCATGTTAATGAAAAACTGTTTTTT.

The V call is TRBV5-1, the J call TRBJ2-3; TRBD2 matches at 11 bases. Germline-derived CDR1 and CDR2 are SGHRS and YFSETQ. V trimming: 2 bases; J trimming: 1 base; junction bases outside the gene matches: 3. This CDR3 has 16 residues. The CDR3 DNA follows: TGCGCCAGCAGCTTCCAACTAGCGGGGGGCACAGATACGCAGTATTTT. It translates to CASSFQLAGGTDTQYF.

In its sample, this clone was seen once. The rearrangement joins TRBV6-1 to TRBJ2-7; D uncertain. Germline loops: CDR1 MNHNS, CDR2 SASEGT. The germline V and J ends were trimmed by 5 bases and 9 bases, with 14 bases remaining between them. There are 12 residues in the CDR3. The chain's CDR3 is CASSTRTDGQYF. For the CDR3, the DNA is TGTGCCAGCAGTACCCGGACGGACGGGCAGTACTTC.

This chain joins TRBV28 and TRBJ2-1, with D tentatively TRBD1 (6 bases). V dropped 0 bases and J dropped 0 bases, with 12 bases sitting between them. The CDR3 loop spans 17 amino acids. Germline CDR1 MDHEN, CDR2 SYDVKM. The CDR3 region has the DNA TGTGCCAGCAGTTTATGGGACAGCTATTACTCCTACAATGAGCAGTTCTTC. Protein product: CASSLWDSYYSYNEQFF.

The gene calls are TRBV7-9 and TRBJ1-3; 8 nucleotides agree with TRBD1. The CDR3 has 14 residues. From germline, CDR1 is SEHNR and CDR2 FQNEAQ (reference sequence). With 5 bases clipped from V and 3 bases from J, the junction kept 3 bases outside the gene matches. The CDR3 DNA is TGTGCCAGCAGCCGACAGGGGTATGGAAACACCATATATTTT. It encodes CASSRQGYGNTIYF.

The chain is built from TRBV5-1 and TRBJ1-5; 9 bases line up with TRBD1. J was trimmed by 2 bases and V by 4 bases; bases with no gene match: 4. CDR3 size: 15 residues. Germline CDR1 and CDR2: SGHRS and YFSETQ. The CDR3, as DNA: TGCGCCAGCAGCATAACAGGGGGCCGCAATCAGCCCCAGCATTTT. Its translation is CASSITGGRNQPQHF.

For this clone: The sample holds other DNA sequences that translate to the same CDR3. This chain joins TRBV7-9 and TRBJ2-1, with a weak D call TRBD2 (6 bases). Per germline, CDR1 SEHNR and CDR2 FQNEAQ (reference sequence). Trimming shortened V by 1 base and J by 3 bases, and 13 bases separated the two germline ends. This CDR3 comprises 16 residues. CDR3 protein: CASSLGSGSGYNEQFF. As DNA, the CDR3 is TGTGCCAGCAGCTTAGGGTCGGGTAGCGGCTACAATGAGCAGTTCTTC.

J is TRBJ1-3 and V is TRBV6-6; D is unresolved. Trimming took 0 bases from V and 0 from J, leaving 9 bases between them. This CDR3 comprises 16 residues. Germline values: CDR1 MNHNY, CDR2 SVGAGI (reference sequence). The CDR3 loop is CASSYSGDNSGNTIYF. CDR3 DNA: TGTGCCAGCAGTTACTCCGGAGACAACTCTGGAAACACCATATATTTT.

The chain carries TRBV29-1 and TRBJ1-2; 7 bases line up with TRBD1. CDR1 SQVTM and CDR2 ANQGSEA come from the germline V gene. The CDR3 length is 13 residues. Trimming at V came to 5 bases and at J to 7 bases, leaving 10 bases not matched to a gene. The chain's CDR3 is CSVSRGGPRGYTF. The CDR3 bases are TGCAGCGTTTCCAGGGGGGGTCCGCGTGGCTACACCTTC.

The chain recombines TRBV28 with TRBJ2-3; 10 bases are a match to TRBD2. V was pared by 10 bases and J by 5 bases, with 12 bases of the junction left unmatched. This CDR3 spans 15 amino acids. Germline V gene lookup returns CDR1 MDHEN and CDR2 SYDVKM. The CDR3 loop reads CATLRLAGAGDTQYF. CDR3 DNA sequence: TGTGCCACCCTCCGCCTAGCGGGAGCGGGAGATACGCAGTATTTT.